This TCR beta chain was sequenced for a study of identical twins. TCRdb passed the 5' RACE reads through MiXCR, listing each CDR3 protein once. The repertoire consists of about 470,000 distinct CDR3 sequences, with 20% to 25% occurring once and the leading ten covering 2.5% to 3.5%. Germline CDR1 and CDR2: KGHDR and SFDVKD. Deletions cut 9 bases from V and 7 bases from J, with 12 bases between. This CDR3 has 12 residues. This clonotype has only a few counts. Its antigen is currently unknown. Whole-study results and caveats: Beta out-of-frame sequences showed weaker excess sharing between twins.

The same specimen was also included in a second study, on T cells expressing NK-cell markers.

V and J are TRBV24-1 and TRBJ2-1; D is uncertain. The TCR originated in a woman younger than 30 in good health. What was sequenced was CD4+ T cells sorted from blood. The CDR3 sequence is CATSNSANEQFF. CDR3 in DNA: TGTGCCACCTCCAACAGTGCGAATGAGCAGTTCTTC.